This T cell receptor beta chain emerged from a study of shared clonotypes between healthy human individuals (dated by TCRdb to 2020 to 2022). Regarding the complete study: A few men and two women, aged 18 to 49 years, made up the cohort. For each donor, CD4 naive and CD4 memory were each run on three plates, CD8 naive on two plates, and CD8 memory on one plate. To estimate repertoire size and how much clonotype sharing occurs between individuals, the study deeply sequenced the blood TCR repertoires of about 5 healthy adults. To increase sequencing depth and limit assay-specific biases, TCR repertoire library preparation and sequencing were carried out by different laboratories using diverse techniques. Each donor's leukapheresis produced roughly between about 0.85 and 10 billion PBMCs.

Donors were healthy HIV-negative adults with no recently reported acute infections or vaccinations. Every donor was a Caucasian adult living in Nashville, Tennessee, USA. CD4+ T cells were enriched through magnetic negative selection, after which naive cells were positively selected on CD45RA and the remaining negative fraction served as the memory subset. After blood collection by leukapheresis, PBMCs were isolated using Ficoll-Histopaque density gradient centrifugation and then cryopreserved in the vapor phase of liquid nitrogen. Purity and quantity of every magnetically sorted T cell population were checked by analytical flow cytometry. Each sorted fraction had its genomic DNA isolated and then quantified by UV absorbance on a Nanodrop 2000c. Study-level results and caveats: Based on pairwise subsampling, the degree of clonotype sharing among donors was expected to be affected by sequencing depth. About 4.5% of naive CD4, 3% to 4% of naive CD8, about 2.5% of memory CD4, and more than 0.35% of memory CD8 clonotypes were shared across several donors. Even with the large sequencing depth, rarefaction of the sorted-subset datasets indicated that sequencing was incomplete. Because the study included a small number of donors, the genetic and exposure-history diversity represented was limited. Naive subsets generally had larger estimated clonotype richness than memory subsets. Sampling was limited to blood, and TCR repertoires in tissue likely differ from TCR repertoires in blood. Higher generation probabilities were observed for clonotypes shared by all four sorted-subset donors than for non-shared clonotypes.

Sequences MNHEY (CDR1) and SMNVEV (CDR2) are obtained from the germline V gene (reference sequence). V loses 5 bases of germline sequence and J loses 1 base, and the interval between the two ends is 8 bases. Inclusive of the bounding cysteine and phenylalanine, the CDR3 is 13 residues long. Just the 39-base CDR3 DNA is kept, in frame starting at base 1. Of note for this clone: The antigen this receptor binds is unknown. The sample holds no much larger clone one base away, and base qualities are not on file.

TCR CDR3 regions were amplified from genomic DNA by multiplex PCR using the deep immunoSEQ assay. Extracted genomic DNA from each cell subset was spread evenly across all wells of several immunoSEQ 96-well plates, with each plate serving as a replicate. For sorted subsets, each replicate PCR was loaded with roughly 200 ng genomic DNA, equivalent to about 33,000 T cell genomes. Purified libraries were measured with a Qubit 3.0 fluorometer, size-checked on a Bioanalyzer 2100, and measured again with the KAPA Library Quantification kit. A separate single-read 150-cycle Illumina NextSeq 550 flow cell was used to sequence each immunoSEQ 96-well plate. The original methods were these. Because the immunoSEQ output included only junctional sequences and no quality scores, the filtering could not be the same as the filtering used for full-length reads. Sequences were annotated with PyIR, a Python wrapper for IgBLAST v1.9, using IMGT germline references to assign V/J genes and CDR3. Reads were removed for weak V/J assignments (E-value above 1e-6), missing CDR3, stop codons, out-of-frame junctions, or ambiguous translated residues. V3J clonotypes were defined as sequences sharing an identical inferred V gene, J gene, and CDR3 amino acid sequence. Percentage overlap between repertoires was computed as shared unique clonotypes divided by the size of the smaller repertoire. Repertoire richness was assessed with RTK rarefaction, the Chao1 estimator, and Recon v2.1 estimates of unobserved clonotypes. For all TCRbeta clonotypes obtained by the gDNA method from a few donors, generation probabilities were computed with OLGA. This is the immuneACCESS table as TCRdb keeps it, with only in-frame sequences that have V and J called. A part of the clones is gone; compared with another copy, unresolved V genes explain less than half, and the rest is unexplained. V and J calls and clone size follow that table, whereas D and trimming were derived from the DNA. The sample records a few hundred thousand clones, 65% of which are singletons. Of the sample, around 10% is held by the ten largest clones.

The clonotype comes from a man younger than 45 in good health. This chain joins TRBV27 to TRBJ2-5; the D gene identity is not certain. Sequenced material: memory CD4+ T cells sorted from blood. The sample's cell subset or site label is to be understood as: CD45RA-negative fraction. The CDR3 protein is CASSLSAQETQYF. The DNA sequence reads TGTGCCAGCAGTCTGAGCGCCCAAGAGACCCAGTACTTC.